This entry features one TCR beta chain sequence. The data stem from a study of blood T cell repertoires in COVID-19. The overall study: Sites across the United States, Italy and Spain contributed samples from acute and convalescent COVID-19.

Per the authors' pipeline: Amplifying reference gene primers gave estimates of nucleated cell counts. Clones were sequenced by immunoSEQ multiplex PCR, and TCRdb holds only the in-frame ones, with some missing. V, J and clone size are taken as reported in that table, and D and trimming were inferred from the DNA itself. The sample contains about 670,000 clones, around 90% of which appear only once. Trimming cost V 6 bases and J 3 bases, with 17 bases left between them. This CDR3 contains 16 residues. Per germline, CDR1 MDHEN and CDR2 SYDVKM. Sequencing used peripheral blood. This sequence joins TRBV28 and TRBJ1-4, with D tentatively TRBD1 (6 bases). The sequence came from a woman aged 18-29 years with acute or convalescent COVID-19. CDR3 in DNA: TGTGCCAGCAGCCCCCCGGGGGGCGCATCTAATGAAAAACTGTTTTTT. It encodes CASSPPGGASNEKLFF.